Listed here are 11 T cell receptor beta chains from one sample, sequenced in a study of blood T cell repertoires in COVID-19. Some clones are missing from TCRdb's copy, which holds only in-frame ones; the method was immunoSEQ multiplex PCR. Here the sample spans around 230,000 clones, 80% to 90% being singletons. Material for sequencing was peripheral blood. These receptors originate from a man between 25 and 39 years old who had recovered from COVID-19.

This chain joins TRBV19 and TRBJ1-2; 7 bases match TRBD1. V lost 6 bases to trimming and J lost 8 bases; unmatched junction nucleotides: 18. CDR1 LNHDA and CDR2 SQIVND come from the germline V gene (reference sequence). This CDR3 has 16 residues. The CDR3 nucleotides are TGTGCCAGTAGGAACCCACAGGGGATCCAAATTTGGGGCTACACCTTC. It translates to CASRNPQGIQIWGYTF.

This chain uses TRBV7-8 with TRBJ2-3; TRBD2 matches 7 bases. V shed 5 bases, J shed 2 bases, and the junction held 10 bases outside the gene matches. There are 16 residues in the CDR3. Germline assignment: CDR1 SGHVS and CDR2 FQNEAQ. The CDR3 region is CASSPQASGSTDTQYF. In nucleotides, the CDR3 is TGTGCCAGCAGCCCCCAGGCTAGCGGTTCCACAGATACGCAGTATTTT.

The V and J genes are TRBV5-6 and TRBJ2-7; D is ambiguous. V was cut by 2 bases and J by 3 bases, with 6 bases left in between. This CDR3 is built from 12 residues. Germline-derived CDR1 and CDR2 are SGHDT and YYEEEE. The CDR3: CASSLSRYEQYF. The CDR3 region has the DNA TGTGCCAGCAGCTTATCTCGCTACGAGCAGTACTTC.

This chain links TRBV6-2 or TRBV6-3 with TRBJ1-2, with 7 bases aligning to TRBD1. J was trimmed by 8 bases and V by 4 bases; bases with no gene match: 10. The CDR3 consists of 14 residues. Germline V gene lookup returns CDR1 MNHEY and CDR2 SVGEGT. The CDR3 coding sequence is TGTGCCAGCAGTTCCACGACAGGGTCGCGAGGCTACACCTTC. Translating gives CASSSTTGSRGYTF.

The chain joins TRBV7-8 to TRBJ2-1, with D possibly being TRBD1 (5 bases). V gave up 2 bases and J gave up 6 bases, with 11 bases separating them. Germline V gene sequence: CDR1 SGHVS, CDR2 FQNEAQ. The CDR3 is 14 amino acids. The CDR3 loop reads CASSLQWGSNEQFF. CDR3 nucleotide sequence: TGTGCCAGCAGCTTACAGTGGGGCTCCAATGAGCAGTTCTTC.

The chain recombines TRBV19 with TRBJ2-6; D ambiguous. Germline CDR1 and CDR2: LNHDA and SQIVND (reference sequence). The CDR3 runs 15 residues. V gave up 4 bases and J gave up 0 bases, with 7 bases separating them. CDR3 sequence: CASSRLHSGANVLTF. The CDR3, as DNA: TGTGCCAGTAGTAGACTTCACTCTGGGGCCAACGTCCTGACTTTC.

This clone was detected a few times. The V and J genes are TRBV5-6 and TRBJ2-2; 9 nucleotides align to TRBD1. J lost 8 bases, V lost 2 bases, and 10 bases had no gene match. The germline V gene has CDR1 SGHDT and CDR2 YYEEEE. The CDR3 runs 16 residues. DNA of the CDR3: TGTGCCAGCAGCTTTACAGGGGGCGAACCACCGGGGGAGCTGTTTTTT. It codes for CASSFTGGEPPGELFF.

The V call is TRBV29-1, the J call TRBJ2-2; TRBD1 is a possible D gene (5 bases). Trimming left V 2 bases short and J 4 bases short, with 8 bases between. Germline V gene sequence: CDR1 SQVTM, CDR2 ANQGSEA. The CDR3 length is 13 residues. Here the CDR3 DNA reads TGCAGCGTTGAACGCAGGGCCACCGGGGAGCTGTTTTTT. Amino acid sequence: CSVERRATGELFF.

The gene calls are TRBV29-1 and TRBJ2-7; D is possibly TRBD1 (5 bases). This CDR3 spans 12 amino acids. CDR1 is SQVTM and CDR2 is ANQGSEA in the germline V gene. V lost 7 bases, J lost 2 bases, and 12 bases lay in between. CDR3 DNA: TGCAGCGCCCGACAGTCGGCCTACGAGCAGTACTTC. Amino acids: CSARQSAYEQYF.

There are a few counts of this clone. This rearrangement joins TRBV9 to TRBJ1-2, with D uncertain. This CDR3 is built from 11 residues. The germline V and J ends were trimmed by 3 bases and 2 bases, with 2 bases remaining between them. Germline V gene data show CDR1 as SGDLS and CDR2 as YYNGEE. CDR3 in amino acids: CASSANYGYTF. The CDR3 nucleotides read TGTGCCAGCAGCGCGAACTATGGCTACACCTTC.

V usage is TRBV10-3 and J usage is TRBJ2-1, with D possibly being TRBD1 (5 bases). Germline-derived CDR1 and CDR2 are ENHRY and SYGVKD. The V end was cut by 4 bases, the J end by 12 bases, with 13 bases between. This CDR3 spans 12 amino acids. The CDR3 sequence is CAISAQGSRQFF. In DNA form, the CDR3 reads TGTGCCATCAGTGCTCAGGGTAGTCGGCAGTTCTTC.